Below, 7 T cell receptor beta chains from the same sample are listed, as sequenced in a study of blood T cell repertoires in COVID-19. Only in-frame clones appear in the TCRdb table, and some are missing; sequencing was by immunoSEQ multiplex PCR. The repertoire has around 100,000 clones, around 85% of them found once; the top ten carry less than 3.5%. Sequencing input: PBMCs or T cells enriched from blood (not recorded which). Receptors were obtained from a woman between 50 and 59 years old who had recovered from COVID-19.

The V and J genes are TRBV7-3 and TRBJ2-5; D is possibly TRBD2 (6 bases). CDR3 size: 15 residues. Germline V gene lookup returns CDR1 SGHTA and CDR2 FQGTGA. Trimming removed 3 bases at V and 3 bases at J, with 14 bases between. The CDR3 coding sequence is TGTGCCAGCAGCTTGGAGGGATGGGGCAAAGAGACCCAGTACTTC. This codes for CASSLEGWGKETQYF.

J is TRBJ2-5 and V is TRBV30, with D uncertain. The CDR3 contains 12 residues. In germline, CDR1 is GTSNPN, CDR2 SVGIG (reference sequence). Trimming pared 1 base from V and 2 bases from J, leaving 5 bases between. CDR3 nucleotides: TGTGCCTGGAGTGACACACAAGAGACCCAGTACTTC. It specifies CAWSDTQETQYF. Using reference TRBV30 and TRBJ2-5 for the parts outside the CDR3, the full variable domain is SQTIHQWPATLVQPVGSPLSLECTVEGTSNPNLYWYRQAAGRGLQLLFYSVGIGQISSEVPQNLSASRPQDRQFILSSKKLLLSDSGFYLCAWSDTQETQYFGPGTRLLVL.

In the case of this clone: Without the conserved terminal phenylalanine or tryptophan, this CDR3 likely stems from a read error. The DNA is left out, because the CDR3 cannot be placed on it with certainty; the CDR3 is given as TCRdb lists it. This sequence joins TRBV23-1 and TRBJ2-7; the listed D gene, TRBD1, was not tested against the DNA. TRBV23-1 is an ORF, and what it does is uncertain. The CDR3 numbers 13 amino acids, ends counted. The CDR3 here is CASSQMGLRDKIS.

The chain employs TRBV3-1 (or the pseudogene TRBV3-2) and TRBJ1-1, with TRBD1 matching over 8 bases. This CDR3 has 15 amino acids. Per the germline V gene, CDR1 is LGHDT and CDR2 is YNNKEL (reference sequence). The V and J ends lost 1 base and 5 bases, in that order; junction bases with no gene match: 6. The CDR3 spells CASSQAQGGGTEAFF. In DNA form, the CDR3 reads TGTGCCAGCAGCCAAGCACAGGGGGGGGGAACTGAAGCTTTCTTT.

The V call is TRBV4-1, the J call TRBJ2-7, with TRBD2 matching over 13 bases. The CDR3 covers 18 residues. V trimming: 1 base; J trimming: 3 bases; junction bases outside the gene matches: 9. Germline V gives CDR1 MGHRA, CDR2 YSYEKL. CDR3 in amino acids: CASSQVDHRTSGGYEQYF. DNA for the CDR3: TGCGCCAGCAGCCAAGTTGACCACAGGACTAGCGGGGGCTACGAGCAGTACTTC.

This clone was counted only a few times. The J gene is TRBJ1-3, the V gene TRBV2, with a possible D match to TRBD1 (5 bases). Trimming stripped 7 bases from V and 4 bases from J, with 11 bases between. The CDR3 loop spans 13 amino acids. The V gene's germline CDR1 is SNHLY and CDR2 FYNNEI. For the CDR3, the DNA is TGTGCCAGCATGGCCCAGGGCGGAAACACCATATATTTT. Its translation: CASMAQGGNTIYF.

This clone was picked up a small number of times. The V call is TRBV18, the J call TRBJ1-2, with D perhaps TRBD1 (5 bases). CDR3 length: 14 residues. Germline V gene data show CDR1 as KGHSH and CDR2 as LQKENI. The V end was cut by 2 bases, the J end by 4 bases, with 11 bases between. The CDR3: CASSPTTESYGYTF. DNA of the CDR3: TGTGCCAGCTCACCAACGACAGAGAGCTATGGCTACACCTTC.